This is a list of T cell receptor beta chains from one sample in a study of T cell repertoires in cytomegalovirus infection. Each CDR3 protein is one row after TCRdb ran MiXCR on the reads. The sample consists of about 450,000 distinct CDR3 sequences, about 33% of them appearing once. What was sequenced was PBMCs. The receptors shown here come from a human donor in good health (CMV status not recorded). Some clones in this sample may be carry-over from other donors' samples. CDR3s include the opening cysteine and the closing phenylalanine or tryptophan. Each record gives: V gene, J gene, CDR3 length, D gene, clone size, CDR3 DNA, CDR3 protein. The D gene is left open where the match is weak. Only part of the rows carry a size: once, few, many, or a class if the clone is expanded.

TRBV20-1	TRBJ1-3	12	.	.	TGCAGTGCTAAGGAAGGGATAGACACCATATATTTT	CSAKEGIDTIYF
TRBV7-8	TRBJ2-2	19	TRBD2	many	TGTGCCAGCAGCGCAGCAAATCTTAGGCTAGCGGGGAACACCGGGGAGCTGTTTTTT	CASSAANLRLAGNTGELFF
TRBV7-2	TRBJ2-1	15	TRBD1	many	TGTGCCAGCAGCCTAGGGACAGGGTACATCAATGAGCAGTTCTTC	CASSLGTGYINEQFF
TRBV6-2/TRBV6-3	TRBJ2-2	16	.	.	TGTGCCAGCAGTTACCCCGGGACCGCGAACACCGGGGAGCTGTTTTTT	CASSYPGTANTGELFF
TRBV7-3	TRBJ2-5	16	TRBD2	.	TGTGCCAGCAGCCTAGTCGGGACTACGTACCAAGAGACCCAGTACTTC	CASSLVGTTYQETQYF
TRBV6-5	TRBJ1-1	13	TRBD1	many	TGTGCCAGCAGACGAACCACAGGGGAGGAAGCTTTCTTT	CASRRTTGEEAFF
TRBV6-1	TRBJ2-5	17	TRBD2	.	TGTGCCAGCAGTGGACGAAGGACTAGCGGTGTCCAAGAGACCCAGTACTTC	CASSGRRTSGVQETQYF
TRBV7-8	TRBJ2-5	15	.	many	TGTGCCAGCAGCTCCTCCGTAGCGGATCAAGAGACCCAGTACTTC	CASSSSVADQETQYF
TRBV7-9	TRBJ2-5	14	.	.	TGTGCCAGCAGCTTAGAAAGAGCGGTAGAGACCCAGTACTTC	CASSLERAVETQYF
TRBV2	TRBJ2-2	12	.	few	TGTGCCAGCAAGCCGGGATCCGGGGAGCTGTTTTTT	CASKPGSGELFF
TRBV9	TRBJ1-1	15	TRBD1	.	TGTGCCAGCAGCGGGGGACAGGGGGTAGGGACTGAAGCTTTCTTT	CASSGGQGVGTEAFF
TRBV7-6	TRBJ2-7	16	.	.	TGTGCCAGCAGCTTATCGACACCTGGGGCAAGCTACGAGCAGTACTTC	CASSLSTPGASYEQYF
TRBV7-3	TRBJ2-5	17	TRBD2	.	TGTGCCAGCAGCTTATCCGGACTAGCGGGGGGTAAAGAGACCCAGTACTTC	CASSLSGLAGGKETQYF
TRBV10-1	TRBJ1-2	13	TRBD1	few	TGCGCCAGCAGTGAGTCGACAGGGAATGGCTACACCTTC	CASSESTGNGYTF
TRBV12-3/TRBV12-4	TRBJ2-1	14	.	few	TGTGCCAGCAGCATGCCGACAGTTAGCGATGAGCAGTTCTTC	CASSMPTVSDEQFF
TRBV12-3/TRBV12-4	TRBJ1-1	14	.	many	TGTGCCAGCAGCCACCTCGACAGGCCCACTGAAGCTTTCTTT	CASSHLDRPTEAFF